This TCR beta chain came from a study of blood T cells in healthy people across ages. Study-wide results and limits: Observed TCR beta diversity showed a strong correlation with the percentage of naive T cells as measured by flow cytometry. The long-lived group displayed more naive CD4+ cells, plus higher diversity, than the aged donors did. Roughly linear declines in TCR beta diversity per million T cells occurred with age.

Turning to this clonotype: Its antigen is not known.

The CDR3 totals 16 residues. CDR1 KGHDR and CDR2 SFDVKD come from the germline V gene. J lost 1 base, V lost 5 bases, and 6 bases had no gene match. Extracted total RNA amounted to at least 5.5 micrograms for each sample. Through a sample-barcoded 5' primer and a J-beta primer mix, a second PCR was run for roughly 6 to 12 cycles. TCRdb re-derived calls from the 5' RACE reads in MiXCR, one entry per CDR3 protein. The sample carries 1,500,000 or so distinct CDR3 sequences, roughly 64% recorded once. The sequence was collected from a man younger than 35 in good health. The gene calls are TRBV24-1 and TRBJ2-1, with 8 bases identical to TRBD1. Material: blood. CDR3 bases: TGTGCCACCAGTGGACAGGGGCGATATTCCTACAATGAGCAGTTCTTC. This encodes CATSGQGRYSYNEQFF.